The rows below give T cell receptor beta chains drawn from one sample of a study of cytomegalovirus exposure and HLA in healthy donors. Assay used: immunoSEQ multiplex PCR; TCRdb lists only in-frame clones, some missing. The sample has 150,000 to 200,000 clones; about 82% are singletons. The material sequenced was PBMCs. All receptors come from a woman aged 50 to 60 in good health and CMV-seronegative. Both conserved end residues are part of each CDR3. The D gene is left open where the match is weak. Clone size, where shown, is once, few, many, or a class for clones that have expanded.

J | D | V | size | DNA | CDR3
TRBJ1-5 | NA | TRBV27 | NA | TGTGCCAGCAATTATCAGGCCGGAGGCTTTAGGCCCCAGCATTTT | CASNYQAGGFRPQHF
TRBJ2-1 | TRBD1 | TRBV5-1 | NA | TGCGCCAGCAGCTTGGACGGACAGGGCACCTACAATGAGCAGTTCTTC | CASSLDGQGTYNEQFF
TRBJ1-3 | TRBD1 | TRBV9 | few | TGTGCCAGCAGCGTGGGACAGGGGGCGGTGAACACCATATATTTT | CASSVGQGAVNTIYF
TRBJ1-1 | TRBD1 | TRBV5-8 | NA | TGTGCCAGCAGCTGGAACCAGGGGGGCAACACTGAAGCTTTCTTT | CASSWNQGGNTEAFF
TRBJ2-3 | TRBD2 | TRBV7-2 | NA | TGTGCCAGCAAGACTAGCGGAGGGGGCACAGATACGCAGTATTTT | CASKTSGGGTDTQYF
TRBJ1-1 | TRBD1 | TRBV28 | once | TGTGCCAGCAGTCCCTCAGGAGGGGGCCCGAACACTGAAGCTTTCTTT | CASSPSGGGPNTEAFF
TRBJ1-1 | NA | TRBV19 | NA | TGTGCCAGTAGTATAAGGAATCCGGGACAAGGGAACACTGAAGCTTTCTTT | CASSIRNPGQGNTEAFF
TRBJ2-1 | NA | TRBV7-9 | once | TGTGCCAGCAGCTCGTTCCATGGGGCTTACAATGAGCAGTTCTTC | CASSSFHGAYNEQFF
TRBJ2-7 | NA | TRBV21-1 | NA | TGTGCCAGCAGCAAAGAAGCGGGAGTGCTTTACGAGCAGTACTTC | CASSKEAGVLYEQYF
TRBJ2-1 | NA | TRBV18 | NA | TGTGCCAGCTCACGAACCACACTAGACAATGAGCAGTTCTTC | CASSRTTLDNEQFF
TRBJ1-1 | TRBD1 | TRBV7-2 | NA | TGTGCCAGCAGCTTATTAACGACAGGGGCTGAAGCTTTCTTT | CASSLLTTGAEAFF
TRBJ1-4 | NA | TRBV30 | NA | TGTGCCTGGAGTTCTTTCTCCGGTGAAAAACTGTTTTTT | CAWSSFSGEKLFF
TRBJ2-1 | TRBD2 | TRBV2 | NA | TGTGCCAGCAGCCCCGGGACTAGCATTGCCAATGAGCAGTTCTTC | CASSPGTSIANEQFF
TRBJ2-7 | TRBD1 | TRBV6-1 | few | TGTGCCAGCAGTACCGACAGGGGAGGCGAGCAGTACTTC | CASSTDRGGEQYF
TRBJ2-1 | TRBD2 | TRBV4-2 | NA | TGTGCCAGCAGCCAAGATCGGGGCGGGAGGTCATACAATGAGCAGTTCTTC | CASSQDRGGRSYNEQFF
TRBJ2-5 | TRBD2 | TRBV19 | NA | TGTGCCAGTAGTATAGGGGGACTAGCGGGAGGACGGAAGGAGACCCAGTACTTC | CASSIGGLAGGRKETQYF
TRBJ1-5 | TRBD1 | TRBV28 | few | TGTGCCAGCAGTTTATCGGGACAGGGTCGGGCCCAGCATTTT | CASSLSGQGRAQHF
TRBJ2-1 | NA | TRBV29-1 | NA | TGCAGCGTCATCAGCGGTTACAATGAGCAGTTCTTC | CSVISGYNEQFF
TRBJ1-6 | TRBD1 | TRBV27 | once | TGTGCCAGCAAACCACCCGACAGGGGGCTCCGCTCCTATAATTCACCCCTCCACTTT | CASKPPDRGLRSYNSPLHF
TRBJ2-3 | NA | TRBV7-2 | NA | TGTGCCAGCAGCTTAGCCGTTAGCACAGATACGCAGTATTTT | CASSLAVSTDTQYF
TRBJ1-2 | NA | TRBV6-5 | NA | TGTGCCAGCAGTTACTCGGGGAGCGTTTTCTATGGCTACACCTTC | CASSYSGSVFYGYTF
TRBJ2-1 | TRBD2 | TRBV30 | NA | TGTGCCTGGGGTACGGGACTAGCGGGAGGTGAGCAGTTCTTC | CAWGTGLAGGEQFF
TRBJ2-5 | NA | TRBV6-5 | NA | TGTGCCAGCAGTTACTCGCCCCGGGAGACCCAGTACTTC | CASSYSPRETQYF
TRBJ1-2 | TRBD1 | TRBV5-1 | NA | TGCGCCAGCAGCGGTGGGGTCACAGGGGAAAGCTATGGCTACACCTTC | CASSGGVTGESYGYTF
TRBJ2-5 | NA | TRBV6-4 | NA | TGTGCCAGCAGTGATAGGGGCGTAGGATGGGGGACCCAGTACTTC | CASSDRGVGWGTQYF
TRBJ2-1 | TRBD1 | TRBV5-1 | NA | TGCGCCAGCAGCCAACCTCCGGGACAGGGGGCGCGACCCTCCTACAATGAGCAGTTCTTC | CASSQPPGQGARPSYNEQFF
TRBJ1-3 | NA | TRBV4-1 | once | TGCGCCAGCAGCCAAGAGGGGGGGTACTCTGGAAACACCATATATTTT | CASSQEGGYSGNTIYF
TRBJ1-1 | TRBD1 | TRBV10-1 | NA | TGCGCCAGCAGGAGGGACAGGGTGGGGAGCGACACTGAAGCTTTCTTT | CASRRDRVGSDTEAFF
TRBJ1-2 | TRBD1 | TRBV7-3 | NA | TGTGCCAGCAGCCCCAGACAGGGATCGCCATATGGCTACACCTTC | CASSPRQGSPYGYTF
TRBJ1-5 | TRBD1 | TRBV28 | NA | TGTGCCAGCAGCCAGAGGACAGGGATTTATGGACAGCCCCAGCATTTT | CASSQRTGIYGQPQHF
TRBJ2-3 | TRBD2 | TRBV9 | NA | TGTGCCAGCAGCGCCCTTGTGGCGGGAGGGCCCACAGATACGCAGTATTTT | CASSALVAGGPTDTQYF
TRBJ2-7 | NA | TRBV7-9 | NA | TGTGCCAGCAGCGCCCGGGACACTAACTACGAGCAGTACTTC | CASSARDTNYEQYF
TRBJ2-3 | TRBD2 | TRBV7-2 | NA | TGTGCCAGCAGCTTAGGGCTAGCGGGGGGCACAGATACGCAGTATTTT | CASSLGLAGGTDTQYF
TRBJ2-1 | TRBD2 | TRBV11-3 | NA | TGTGCCAGCAGCTTAGGGGCGGGAGTCGATGAGCAGTTCTTC | CASSLGAGVDEQFF
TRBJ1-4 | NA | TRBV28 | NA | TGTGCCAGCAGTTTAGATCAGGGAAATGAAAAACTGTTTTTT | CASSLDQGNEKLFF
TRBJ2-7 | NA | TRBV27 | NA | TGTGCCAGCCCCCAGGGGTGTAGGGGCTACGAGCAGTACTTC | CASPQGCRGYEQYF
TRBJ2-5 | NA | TRBV30 | NA | TGTGCCTGGAGTGCAGGCCCGCGAGAGACCCAGTACTTC | CAWSAGPRETQYF
TRBJ2-7 | NA | TRBV6-5 | NA | TGTGCCAGCAGCCAACCCGACACCGGTTACGAGCAGTACTTC | CASSQPDTGYEQYF
TRBJ2-5 | NA | TRBV2 | few | TGTGCCAGCAAGGAGACTTTGGTCCCCCAAGAGACCCAGTACTTC | CASKETLVPQETQYF
TRBJ2-7 | NA | TRBV28 | NA | TGTGCCAGCAACAACGGTCCGGCCTTATCCGGGTACGAGCAGTACTTC | CASNNGPALSGYEQYF
TRBJ1-5 | TRBD1 | TRBV5-6 | NA | TGTGCCAGCAGCTTCTCCGGGACAGGGGATCAGCCCCAGCATTTT | CASSFSGTGDQPQHF
TRBJ2-1 | TRBD2 | TRBV6-5 | NA | TGTGCCAGCAGTCCTAGCGGGAGAGGGAATGAGCAGTTCTTC | CASSPSGRGNEQFF
TRBJ1-1 | TRBD1 | TRBV28 | NA | TGTGCCAGCAGTTTCGGACAGGGGAACACTGAAGCTTTCTTT | CASSFGQGNTEAFF
TRBJ2-1 | NA | TRBV21-1 | NA | TGTGCCAGCAGCAACTGGCTCACCTACAATGAGCAGTTCTTC | CASSNWLTYNEQFF
TRBJ2-7 | TRBD1 | TRBV6-1 | NA | TGTGCCAGCACCAGGGGACAGGCGTCCTACGAGCAGTACTTC | CASTRGQASYEQYF
TRBJ2-7 | NA | TRBV7-9 | NA | TGTTCCAGCAGCCTCGACAAGATTTCTCCCTACGAGCAGTACTTC | CSSSLDKISPYEQYF